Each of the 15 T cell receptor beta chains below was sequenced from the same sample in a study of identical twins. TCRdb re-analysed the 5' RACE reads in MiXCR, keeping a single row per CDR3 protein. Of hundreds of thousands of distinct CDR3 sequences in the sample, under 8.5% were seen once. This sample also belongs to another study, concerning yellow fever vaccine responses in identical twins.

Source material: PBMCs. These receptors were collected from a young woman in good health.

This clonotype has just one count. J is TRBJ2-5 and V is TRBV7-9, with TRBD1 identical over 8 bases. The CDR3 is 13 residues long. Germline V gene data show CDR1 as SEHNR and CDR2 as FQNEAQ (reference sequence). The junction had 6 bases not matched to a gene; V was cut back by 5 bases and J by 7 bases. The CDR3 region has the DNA TGTGCCAGCAGCCCACTCCAGGGGGCGACCCAGTACTTC. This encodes CASSPLQGATQYF.

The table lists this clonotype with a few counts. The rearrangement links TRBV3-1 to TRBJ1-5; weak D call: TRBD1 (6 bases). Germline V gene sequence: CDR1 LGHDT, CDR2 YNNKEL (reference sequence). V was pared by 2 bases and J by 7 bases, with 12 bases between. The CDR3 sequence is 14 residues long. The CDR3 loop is CASSQNLRGQPQHF. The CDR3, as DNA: TGTGCCAGCAGCCAAAACCTCAGGGGCCAGCCCCAGCATTTT.

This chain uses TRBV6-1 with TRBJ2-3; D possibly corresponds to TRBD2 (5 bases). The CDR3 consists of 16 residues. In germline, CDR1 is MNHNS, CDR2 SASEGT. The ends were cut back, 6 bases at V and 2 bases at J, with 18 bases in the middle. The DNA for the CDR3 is TGTGCCAGCAGCCCCTTAGGCGGGCAGCCCACAGATACGCAGTATTTT. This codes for CASSPLGGQPTDTQYF.

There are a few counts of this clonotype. The CDR3 nucleotides are TGTGCCAGCAGCTTACAGGCGGGGATCTCTGGAAACACCATATATTTT. It specifies CASSLQAGISGNTIYF. This chain joins TRBV7-2 and TRBJ1-3; D unresolved. The CDR3 sequence is 16 residues long. V lost 2 bases to trimming and J lost 0 bases, with 11 bases between them. CDR1 and CDR2 (germline): SGHTA, FQGNSA.

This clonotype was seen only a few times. The CDR3 DNA is TGTGCCAGCAGCGTAGATCTTCGAGCGGGGGGCCCCAGCTCCTACAATGAGCAGTTCTTC. Translation: CASSVDLRAGGPSSYNEQFF. This chain uses TRBV9 with TRBJ2-1; 9 bases fit TRBD2. The CDR3 covers 20 residues. The V and J ends lost 0 bases and 0 bases, in that order; junction bases with no gene match: 13. Germline CDR1 is SGDLS and CDR2 is YYNGEE. Filled out from reference TRBV9 and TRBJ2-1, the complete variable domain reads DSGVTQTPKHLITATGQRVTLRCSPRSGDLSVYWYQQSLDQGLQFLIQYYNGEERAKGNILERFSAQQFPDLHSELNLSSLELGDSALYFCASSVDLRAGGPSSYNEQFFGPGTRLTVL.

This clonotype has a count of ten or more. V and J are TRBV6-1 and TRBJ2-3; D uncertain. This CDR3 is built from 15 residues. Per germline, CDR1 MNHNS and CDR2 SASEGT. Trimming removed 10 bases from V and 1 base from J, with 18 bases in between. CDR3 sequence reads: CATCPPGEGTDTQYF. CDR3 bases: TGTGCCACTTGCCCGCCCGGAGAGGGCACAGATACGCAGTATTTT.

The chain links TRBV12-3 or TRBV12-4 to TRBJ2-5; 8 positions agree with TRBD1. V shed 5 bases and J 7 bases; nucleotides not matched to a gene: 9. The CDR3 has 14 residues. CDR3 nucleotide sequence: TGTGCCAGCAGTCCCCGAGGACAGGGATTGACCCAGTACTTC. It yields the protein CASSPRGQGLTQYF.

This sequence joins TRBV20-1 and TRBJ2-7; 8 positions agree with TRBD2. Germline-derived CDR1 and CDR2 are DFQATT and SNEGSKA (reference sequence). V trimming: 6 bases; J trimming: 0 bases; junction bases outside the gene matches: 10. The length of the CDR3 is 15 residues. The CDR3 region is CSADSGGGSSYEQYV. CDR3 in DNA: TGCAGTGCAGATTCCGGGGGGGGCAGCTCCTACGAGCAGTACGTC.

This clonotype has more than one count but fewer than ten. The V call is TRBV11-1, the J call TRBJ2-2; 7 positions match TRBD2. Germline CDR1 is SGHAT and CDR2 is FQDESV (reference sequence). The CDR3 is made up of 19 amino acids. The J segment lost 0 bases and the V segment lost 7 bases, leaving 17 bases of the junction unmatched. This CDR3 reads CASTLGQGLFISNTGELFF. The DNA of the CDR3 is TGTGCCAGCACCCTTGGGCAGGGACTATTTATTTCGAACACCGGGGAGCTGTTTTTT.

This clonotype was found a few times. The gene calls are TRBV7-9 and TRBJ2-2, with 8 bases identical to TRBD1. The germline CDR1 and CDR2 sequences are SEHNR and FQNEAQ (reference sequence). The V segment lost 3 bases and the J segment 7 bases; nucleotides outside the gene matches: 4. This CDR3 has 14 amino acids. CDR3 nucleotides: TGTGCCAGCAGCTTGCAGGGGGCCATCGGGGAGCTGTTTTTT. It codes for CASSLQGAIGELFF.

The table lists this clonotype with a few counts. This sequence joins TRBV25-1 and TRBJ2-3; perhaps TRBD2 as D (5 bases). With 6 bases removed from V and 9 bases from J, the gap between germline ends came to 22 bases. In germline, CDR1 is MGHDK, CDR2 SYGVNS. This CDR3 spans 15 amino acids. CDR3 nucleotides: TGTGCCAGCAGAAGCCTCCAGGAGCTGGAGGTCACGCAGTATTTT. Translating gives CASRSLQELEVTQYF.

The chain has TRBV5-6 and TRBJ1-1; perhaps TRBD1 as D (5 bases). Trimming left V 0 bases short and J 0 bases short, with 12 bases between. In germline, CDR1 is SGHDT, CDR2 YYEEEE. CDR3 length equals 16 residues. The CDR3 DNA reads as TGTGCCAGCAGCTTGGGTGGGGGTTGGATGAACACTGAAGCTTTCTTT. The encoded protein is CASSLGGGWMNTEAFF.

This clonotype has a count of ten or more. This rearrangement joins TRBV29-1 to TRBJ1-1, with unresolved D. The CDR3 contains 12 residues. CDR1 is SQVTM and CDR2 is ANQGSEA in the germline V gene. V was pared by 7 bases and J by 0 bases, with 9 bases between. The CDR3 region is CSARWMNTEAFF. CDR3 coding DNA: TGCAGCGCCCGCTGGATGAACACTGAAGCTTTCTTT. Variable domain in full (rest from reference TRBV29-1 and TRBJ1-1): SAVISQKPSRDICQRGTSLTIQCQVDSQVTMMFWYRQQPGQSLTLIATANQGSEATYESGFVIDKFPISRPNLTFSTLTVSNMSPEDSSIYLCSARWMNTEAFFGQGTRLTVV.

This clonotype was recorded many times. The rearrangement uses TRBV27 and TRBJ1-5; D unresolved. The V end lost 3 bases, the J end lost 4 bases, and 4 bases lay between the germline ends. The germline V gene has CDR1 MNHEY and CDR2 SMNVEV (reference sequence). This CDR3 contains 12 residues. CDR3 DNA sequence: TGTGCCAGCAGTTTTGTGAATCAGCCCCAGCATTTT. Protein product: CASSFVNQPQHF.

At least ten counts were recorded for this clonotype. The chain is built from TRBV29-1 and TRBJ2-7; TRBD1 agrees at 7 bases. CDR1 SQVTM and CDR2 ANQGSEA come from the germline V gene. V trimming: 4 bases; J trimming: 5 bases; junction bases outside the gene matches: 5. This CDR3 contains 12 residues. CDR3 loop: CSVVQGRDEQYF. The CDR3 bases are TGCAGCGTTGTACAGGGGAGAGACGAGCAGTACTTC.